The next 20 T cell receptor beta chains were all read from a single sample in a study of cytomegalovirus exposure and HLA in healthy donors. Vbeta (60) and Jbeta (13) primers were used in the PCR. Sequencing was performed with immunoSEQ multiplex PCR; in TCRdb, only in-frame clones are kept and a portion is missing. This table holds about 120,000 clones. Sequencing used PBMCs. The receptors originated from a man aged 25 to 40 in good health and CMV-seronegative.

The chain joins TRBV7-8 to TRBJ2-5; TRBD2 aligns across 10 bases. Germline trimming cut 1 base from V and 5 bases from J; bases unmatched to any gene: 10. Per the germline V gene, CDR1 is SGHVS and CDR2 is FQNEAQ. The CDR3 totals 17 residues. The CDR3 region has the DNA TGTGCCAGCAGCTTAGGGTTGGCTAGCGGGGGATGGGAGACCCAGTACTTC. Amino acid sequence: CASSLGLASGGWETQYF.

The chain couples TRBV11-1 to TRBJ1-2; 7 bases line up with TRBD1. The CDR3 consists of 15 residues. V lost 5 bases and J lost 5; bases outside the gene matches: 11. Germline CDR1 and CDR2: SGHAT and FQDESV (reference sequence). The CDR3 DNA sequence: TGTGCCAGCAGCCCACAGGGGTTAGGGGATTATGGCTACACCTTC. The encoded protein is CASSPQGLGDYGYTF. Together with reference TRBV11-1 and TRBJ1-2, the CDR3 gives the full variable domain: EAEVAQSPRYKITEKSQAVAFWCDPISGHATLYWYRQILGQGPELLVQFQDESVVDDSQLPKDRFSAERLKGVDSTLKIQPAELGDSAMYLCASSPQGLGDYGYTFGSGTRLTVV.

This CDR3 reads CASLGHEQYF. The CDR3, as DNA: TGTGCCAGCCTAGGCCACGAGCAGTACTTC. The gene calls are TRBV6-4 and TRBJ2-7; no definite D call. The CDR3 consists of 10 residues. Germline values: CDR1 MRHNA, CDR2 SNTAGT. V lost 8 bases and J lost 5, with 7 bases in between.

The CDR3 sequence is CASSPNAGGQGNTIYF. DNA of the CDR3: TGTGCCAGCAGCCCGAACGCGGGAGGGCAGGGAAACACCATATATTTT. The chain is built from TRBV5-6 and TRBJ1-3, with D unclear. The CDR3 loop spans 16 amino acids. Per germline, CDR1 SGHDT and CDR2 YYEEEE. V lost 4 bases and J 4 bases, leaving 18 bases between the germline ends.

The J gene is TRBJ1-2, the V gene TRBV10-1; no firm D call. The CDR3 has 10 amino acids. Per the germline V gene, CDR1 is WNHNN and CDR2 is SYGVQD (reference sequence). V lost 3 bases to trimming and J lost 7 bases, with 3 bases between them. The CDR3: CASSEAGYTF. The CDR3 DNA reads TGCGCCAGCAGTGAAGCTGGCTACACCTTC.

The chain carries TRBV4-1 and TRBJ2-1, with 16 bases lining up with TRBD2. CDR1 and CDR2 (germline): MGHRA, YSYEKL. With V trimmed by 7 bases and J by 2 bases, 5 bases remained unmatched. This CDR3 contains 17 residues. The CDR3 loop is CASTPGLAGGTYNEQFF. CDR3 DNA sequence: TGCGCCAGCACCCCGGGACTAGCGGGGGGGACCTACAATGAGCAGTTCTTC.

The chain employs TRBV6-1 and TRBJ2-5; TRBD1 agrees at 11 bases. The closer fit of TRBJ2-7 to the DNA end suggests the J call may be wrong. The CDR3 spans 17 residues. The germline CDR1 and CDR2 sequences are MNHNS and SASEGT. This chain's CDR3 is CASSEAQMGTGGYEQYF. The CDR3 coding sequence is TGTGCCAGCAGTGAAGCGCAAATGGGGACAGGGGGCTACGAGCAGTACTTC.

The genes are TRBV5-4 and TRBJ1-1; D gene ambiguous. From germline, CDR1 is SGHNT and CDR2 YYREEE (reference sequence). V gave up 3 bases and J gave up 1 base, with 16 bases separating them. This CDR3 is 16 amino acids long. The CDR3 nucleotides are TGTGCCAGCAGCTCTCGCCGGCCGGGAAAGAACACTGAAGCTTTCTTT. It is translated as CASSSRRPGKNTEAFF.

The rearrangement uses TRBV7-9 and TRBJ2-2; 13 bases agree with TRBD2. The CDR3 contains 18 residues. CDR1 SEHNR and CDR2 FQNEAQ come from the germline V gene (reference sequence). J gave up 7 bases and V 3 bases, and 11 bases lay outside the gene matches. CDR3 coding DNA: TGTGCCAGCAGCTTCCCCCTTTTTCGACTAGCGGGGGGCGGGGAGCTGTTTTTT. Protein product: CASSFPLFRLAGGGELFF.

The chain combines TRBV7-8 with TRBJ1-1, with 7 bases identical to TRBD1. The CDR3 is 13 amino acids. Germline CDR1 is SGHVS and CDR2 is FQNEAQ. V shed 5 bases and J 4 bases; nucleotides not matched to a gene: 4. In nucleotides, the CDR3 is TGTGCCAGCAGCGTGACAGGGACCACTGAAGCTTTCTTT. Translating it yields CASSVTGTTEAFF.

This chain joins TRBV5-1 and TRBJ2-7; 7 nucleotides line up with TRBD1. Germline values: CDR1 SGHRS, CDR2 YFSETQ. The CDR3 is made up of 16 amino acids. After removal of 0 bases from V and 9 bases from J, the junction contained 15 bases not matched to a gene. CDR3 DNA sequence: TGCGCCAGCAGCTTGGCCGACAGGGCCAGTTCTTGGCGGCAGTACTTC. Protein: CASSLADRASSWRQYF.

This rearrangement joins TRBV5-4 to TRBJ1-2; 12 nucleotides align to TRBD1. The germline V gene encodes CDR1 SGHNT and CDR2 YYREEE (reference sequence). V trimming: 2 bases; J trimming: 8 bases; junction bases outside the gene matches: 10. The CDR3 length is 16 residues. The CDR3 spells CASSFIPGQGAPGYTF. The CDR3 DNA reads TGTGCCAGCAGCTTTATCCCGGGACAGGGGGCGCCAGGCTACACCTTC.

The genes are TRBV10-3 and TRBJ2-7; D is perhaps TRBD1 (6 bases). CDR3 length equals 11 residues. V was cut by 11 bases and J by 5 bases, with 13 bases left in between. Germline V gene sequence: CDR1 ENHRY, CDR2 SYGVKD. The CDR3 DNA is TGTGCCCTCGGGCGGACAGACGAGCAGTACTTC. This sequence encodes CALGRTDEQYF.

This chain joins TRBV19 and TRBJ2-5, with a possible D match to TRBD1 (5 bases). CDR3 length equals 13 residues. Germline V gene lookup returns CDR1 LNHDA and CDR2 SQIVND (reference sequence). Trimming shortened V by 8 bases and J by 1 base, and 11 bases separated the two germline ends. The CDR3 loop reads CASAVQGQETQYF. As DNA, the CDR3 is TGTGCCAGTGCGGTGCAGGGCCAAGAGACCCAGTACTTC.

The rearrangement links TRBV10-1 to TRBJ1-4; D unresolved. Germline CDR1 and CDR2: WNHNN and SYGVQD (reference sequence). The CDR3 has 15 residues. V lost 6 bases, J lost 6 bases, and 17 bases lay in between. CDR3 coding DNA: TGCGCCAGCAGAGCAAAACAAAGCGACCATGAAAAACTGTTTTTT. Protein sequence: CASRAKQSDHEKLFF.

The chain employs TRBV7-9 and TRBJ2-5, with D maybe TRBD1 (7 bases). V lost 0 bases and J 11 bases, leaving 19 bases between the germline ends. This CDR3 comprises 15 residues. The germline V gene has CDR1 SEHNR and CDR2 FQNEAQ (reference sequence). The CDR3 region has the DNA TGTGCCAGCAGCTTAGCCCGACAGGGACTCTGGAAGCAGTACTTC. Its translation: CASSLARQGLWKQYF.

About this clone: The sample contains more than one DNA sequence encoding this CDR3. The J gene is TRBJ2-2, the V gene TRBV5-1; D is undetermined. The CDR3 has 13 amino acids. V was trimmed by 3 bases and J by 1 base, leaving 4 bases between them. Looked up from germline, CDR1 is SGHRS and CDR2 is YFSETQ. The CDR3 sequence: CASSSLNTGELFF. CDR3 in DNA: TGCGCCAGCAGCTCCCTGAACACCGGGGAGCTGTTTTTT.

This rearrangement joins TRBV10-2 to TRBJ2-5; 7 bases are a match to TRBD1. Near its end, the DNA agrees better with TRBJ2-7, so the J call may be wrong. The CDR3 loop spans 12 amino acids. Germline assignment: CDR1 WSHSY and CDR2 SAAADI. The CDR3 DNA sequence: TGCGCCATCAACAGGGGTAATGACGAGCAGTACTTC. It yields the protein CAINRGNDEQYF.

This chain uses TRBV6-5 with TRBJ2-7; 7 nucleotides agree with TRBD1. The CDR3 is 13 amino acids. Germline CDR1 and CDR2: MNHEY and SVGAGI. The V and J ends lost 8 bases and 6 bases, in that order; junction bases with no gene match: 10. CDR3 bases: TGTGCCAGCGGGAAGAACAGGGGTAGCGAGCAGTACTTC. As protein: CASGKNRGSEQYF.

The chain's CDR3 is CASSQATGSLYEQYF. Written as DNA, the CDR3 is TGTGCCAGCAGCCAAGCTACAGGTTCGCTATACGAGCAGTACTTC. V usage is TRBV14 and J usage is TRBJ2-7; TRBD1 is a possible D gene (5 bases). With 1 base removed from V and 4 bases from J, the gap between germline ends came to 14 bases. The CDR3 extends over 15 amino acids. The germline V gene encodes CDR1 SGHDN and CDR2 FVKESK.